The 19 T cell receptor beta chains in this list originate from one sample, sequenced in a study of T cell repertoires in cytomegalovirus infection. Their cognate antigens are unknown. One entry per CDR3 protein, called by TCRdb with MiXCR from the reads. The table lists approximately 270,000 distinct CDR3 sequences, approximately 22% of them singletons. The material was cultured PBMCs, obtained from culture after CMV antigen stimulation. The receptors originated from a human donor in good health (CMV status not recorded). Some clones in this sample may be carry-over from other donors' samples.

The chain is built from TRBV16 and TRBJ1-2; 10 nucleotides agree with TRBD1. The CDR3 has 14 residues. The germline V gene encodes CDR1 KGHSY and CDR2 FQNENV. Trimming removed 2 bases from V and 9 bases from J; junction bases left unmatched: 6. CDR3 in amino acids: CASSQQGQGSRYTF. In DNA, the CDR3 is TGTGCCAGCAGCCAACAGGGACAGGGGTCGCGCTACACCTTC.

To note about this clonotype: A much larger clone lies one base from this, so it may be a read error. Without the conserved terminal phenylalanine or tryptophan, this CDR3 likely stems from a read error. The chain employs TRBV12-3 or TRBV12-4 and TRBJ1-2; a weak D match, TRBD1 (6 bases). The V end lost 6 bases, the J end lost 4 bases, and 12 bases lay between the germline ends. The length of the CDR3 is 13 residues. In DNA form, the CDR3 reads TGTGCCAGCAGCTCAGGGGAGGCCTATGGCTACACCTAC. This gives the protein CASSSGEAYGYTY.

This clonotype has only a few counts. The V gene is TRBV11-2, the J gene TRBJ1-1; the match to TRBD1 covers 7 bases. CDR1 and CDR2 from the germline V gene are SGHAT and FQNNGV. The CDR3 runs to 13 residues. V dropped 5 bases and J dropped 5; count of bases not matched to a gene: 5. The CDR3 is CASSRQTGTEAFF. The CDR3 coding sequence is TGTGCCAGCAGCCGCCAGACAGGGACTGAAGCTTTCTTT.

This chain connects TRBV6-5 to TRBJ2-2, with a tentative D call TRBD1 (6 bases). CDR1 and CDR2 (germline): MNHEY, SVGAGI. The CDR3 loop spans 14 amino acids. Between the trimmed V and J ends, which lost 8 bases and 1 base, there was a span of 11 bases. The CDR3 DNA sequence: TGTGCCAGCGGATTACAGGGGAACACCGGGGAGCTGTTTTTT. Translated, it gives CASGLQGNTGELFF.

This clonotype turned up a few times. The V and J genes are TRBV20-1 and TRBJ2-3; TRBD2 matches at 12 bases. This CDR3 spans 15 amino acids. Trimming cost V 3 bases and J 5 bases; bases outside gene matches: 6. The V gene's germline CDR1 is DFQATT and CDR2 SNEGSKA (reference sequence). This CDR3 reads CSASDASGRGDTQYF. The DNA for the CDR3 is TGCAGTGCTAGCGACGCTAGCGGGAGGGGAGATACGCAGTATTTT.

V usage is TRBV6-6 and J usage is TRBJ2-3; TRBD1 aligns across 10 bases. Unmatched junction bases numbered 5, after V lost 8 bases and J lost 3 bases. The CDR3 is 14 residues long. CDR1 and CDR2 from the germline V gene are MNHNY and SVGAGI (reference sequence). CDR3: CASGGQGVTDTQYF. CDR3 sequence (DNA): TGTGCCAGCGGTGGACAGGGGGTGACAGATACGCAGTATTTT.

This clonotype was detected only once. The V gene is TRBV12-3 or TRBV12-4, the J gene TRBJ1-2; D not resolved. There are 12 residues in the CDR3. Between the trimmed V and J ends, which lost 5 bases and 4 bases, there was a span of 8 bases. The CDR3 DNA is TGTGCCAGCAGTCGGGAGCTCTATGGCTACACCTTC. Protein sequence: CASSRELYGYTF.

This chain joins TRBV6-2 or TRBV6-3 and TRBJ2-1; TRBD2 is a possible D gene (6 bases). V was cut by 5 bases and J by 3 bases, with 11 bases left in between. The CDR3 runs 14 residues. Germline loops: CDR1 MNHEY, CDR2 SVGEGT. The CDR3 region has the DNA TGTGCCAGCAGTAATAGCGGTGTCTACAATGAGCAGTTCTTC. It specifies CASSNSGVYNEQFF.

Relative to its sample, this clonotype is medium-sized. The genes are TRBV7-2 and TRBJ1-5; TRBD1 is a possible D gene (6 bases). Germline values: CDR1 SGHTA, CDR2 FQGNSA. This CDR3 has 15 residues. Trimming took off 3 bases at V and 5 bases at J, with 14 bases between the two ends. CDR3 bases: TGTGCCAGCAGCTTCGACGGGGGCAGCCATCAGCCCCAGCATTTT. This gives the protein CASSFDGGSHQPQHF.

This clonotype was detected only a few times. V gene TRBV5-1 combines with J gene TRBJ2-5; 9 bases map to TRBD2. From germline, CDR1 is SGHRS and CDR2 YFSETQ. The V and J ends lost 4 bases and 0 bases, in that order; junction bases with no gene match: 4. CDR3 length: 15 residues. The CDR3 coding sequence is TGCGCCAGCAGCGGGGGACTAGCCCACCAAGAGACCCAGTACTTC. It codes for CASSGGLAHQETQYF.

CDR3 in amino acids: CAIYSGRGGNEQFF. The CDR3 DNA is TGTGCCATCTATAGCGGGAGAGGTGGCAATGAGCAGTTCTTC. The chain carries TRBV6-2 or TRBV6-3 and TRBJ2-1; 9 bases agree with TRBD2. The V and J ends lost 10 bases and 6 bases, in that order; junction bases with no gene match: 10. The germline V gene has CDR1 MNHEY and CDR2 SVGEGT. CDR3 size: 14 residues.

This clonotype appeared a few times. The chain links TRBV12-3 or TRBV12-4 to TRBJ1-4, with D unresolved. The CDR3 covers 13 residues. The ends were cut back, 7 bases at V and 5 bases at J, with 11 bases in the middle. CDR3 sequence reads: CASTAGGNEKLFF. The CDR3 bases are TGTGCCAGCACGGCAGGTGGAAATGAAAAACTGTTTTTT.

This clonotype was observed at least ten times. The chain uses TRBV6-5 and TRBJ2-7; possible D gene TRBD1, 6 bases. The length of the CDR3 is 13 residues. Trimming took 0 bases from V and 4 from J, leaving 7 bases between them. Looked up from germline, CDR1 is MNHEY and CDR2 is SVGAGI. CDR3 DNA: TGTGCCAGCAGTTACTCCACAGGGTACGAGCAGTACGTC. It translates to CASSYSTGYEQYV.

V is TRBV19 and J is TRBJ2-1; perhaps TRBD2 as D (6 bases). Germline CDR1 LNHDA, CDR2 SQIVND (reference sequence). CDR3 length: 14 amino acids. V was cut by 5 bases and J by 6 bases, with 14 bases left in between. In nucleotides, the CDR3 is TGTGCCAGTAGTGACTCGGGACTGGGCAATGAGCAGTTCTTC. Its protein is CASSDSGLGNEQFF.

The chain's CDR3 is CSAREPGGTEAFF. DNA for the CDR3: TGCAGTGCTAGGGAACCCGGGGGGACTGAAGCTTTCTTT. V is TRBV20-1 and J is TRBJ1-1; D is perhaps TRBD1 (5 bases). This CDR3 spans 13 amino acids. The V and J ends lost 3 bases and 5 bases respectively, with 13 bases between them. CDR1 is DFQATT and CDR2 is SNEGSKA in the germline V gene (reference sequence).

This clonotype was counted only a few times. The V call is TRBV20-1, the J call TRBJ1-4; weak D call: TRBD1 (6 bases). The CDR3 sequence is 14 residues long. In germline, CDR1 is DFQATT, CDR2 SNEGSKA (reference sequence). V was clipped by 5 bases and J by 7 bases, with 17 bases between them. The CDR3 protein is CSAVLGTSSEKLFF. The CDR3, as DNA: TGCAGTGCTGTTTTAGGGACATCTTCTGAAAAACTGTTTTTT.

This clonotype was observed a handful of times. The chain recombines TRBV11-2 with TRBJ2-7; 7 bases line up with TRBD1. The V gene end was trimmed by 5 bases and the J gene end by 2 bases; junction bases not matched to a gene: 3. Germline lookup yields CDR1 SGHAT and CDR2 FQNNGV. There are 13 residues in the CDR3. The CDR3 is CASSQGQAYEQYV. The CDR3 DNA reads as TGTGCCAGCAGCCAAGGACAGGCCTACGAGCAGTACGTC.

In its sample, this clonotype was seen a few times. The DNA of the CDR3 is TGTGCCAGCGGGGGACTAGCGGGATTTGACAATGAGCAGTTCTTC. Residues: CASGGLAGFDNEQFF. The V and J genes are TRBV27 and TRBJ2-1; 13 bases match TRBD2. The CDR3 has 15 residues. The ends lost 8 bases at V and 5 bases at J; junction bases unmatched: 6. Germline-derived CDR1 and CDR2 are MNHEY and SMNVEV (reference sequence).

Regarding this clonotype: A single base separates this from a much larger clone, so it may be a read error. Here the CDR3 omits its conserved ending phenylalanine or tryptophan, so a read error is the likely source. The chain joins TRBV7-9 to TRBJ1-4; 9 nucleotides line up with TRBD1. The germline CDR1 and CDR2 sequences are SEHNR and FQNEAQ (reference sequence). V gave up 1 base and J gave up 8 bases; unmatched junction bases: 11. The CDR3 totals 17 residues. CDR3 DNA sequence: TGTGCCAGCAGCTTAGGGGGTCCGGGACAGGGAGTAGAAAAACTGTTTTCT. This sequence encodes CASSLGGPGQGVEKLFS.